These 21 T cell receptor beta chains were all obtained from the same sample, sequenced in a study of CD8+ T cells in alopecia areata. Extraction of RNA preceded its reverse transcription into cDNA, which served as the sequencing template. Data came from immunoSEQ multiplex PCR; TCRdb stores just in-frame clones and leaves some out. The data hold about 130,000 clones, with 45% to 65% observed a single time. The source material was CD4+ T cells sorted from blood, sampled at week 0. The receptors shown here come from a human donor with alopecia areata.

The rearrangement uses TRBV19 and TRBJ2-3, with 10 nucleotides matching TRBD2. J was trimmed by 10 bases and V by 6 bases; bases with no gene match: 10. Germline CDR1 and CDR2: LNHDA and SQIVND (reference sequence). This CDR3 has 14 amino acids. The CDR3 loop is CASRGLAASHAQYF. The CDR3, as DNA: TGTGCCAGTAGAGGACTAGCGGCATCTCACGCGCAGTATTTT.

The V and J genes are TRBV27 and TRBJ1-5; maybe TRBD1 (6 bases). This CDR3 has 14 residues. Germline V gene data show CDR1 as MNHEY and CDR2 as SMNVEV (reference sequence). The V end was cut by 2 bases, the J end by 3 bases, with 8 bases between. The CDR3 nucleotides are TGTGCCAGCAGTTTAAGGGGGTCCAATCAGCCCCAGCATTTT. It encodes CASSLRGSNQPQHF.

This clone was seen a handful of times. The chain employs TRBV7-2 and TRBJ2-2; possibly TRBD2 for D (5 bases). Germline-derived CDR1 and CDR2 are SGHTA and FQGNSA. The CDR3 runs to 16 residues. V was clipped by 2 bases and J by 1 base, with 11 bases between them. The CDR3 sequence is CASSLRGLQNTGELFF. The CDR3 bases are TGTGCCAGCAGCTTAAGAGGGTTGCAGAACACCGGGGAGCTGTTTTTT.

The chain joins TRBV7-2 to TRBJ2-5; TRBD2 aligns across 8 bases. CDR1 and CDR2 from the germline V gene are SGHTA and FQGNSA. V lost 4 bases, J lost 1 base, and 14 bases stayed unmatched. The length of the CDR3 is 18 residues. The CDR3 DNA sequence: TGTGCCAGCAGCTCACAATTTCACGGGGGGGCGTCCCAAGAGACCCAGTACTTC. Translated: CASSSQFHGGASQETQYF.

The table lists this clone with a few counts. The chain recombines TRBV30 with TRBJ2-2; tentatively, D is TRBD2 (5 bases). Germline assignment: CDR1 GTSNPN and CDR2 SVGIG (reference sequence). This CDR3 is built from 14 residues. The V and J ends lost 1 base and 6 bases respectively, with 12 bases between them. The CDR3 loop reads CAWSGGSLSGELFF. Here the CDR3 DNA reads TGTGCCTGGAGTGGTGGGAGTTTGTCCGGGGAGCTGTTTTTT.

The chain joins TRBV29-1 to TRBJ2-1; 9 positions match TRBD2. Germline lookup yields CDR1 SQVTM and CDR2 ANQGSEA. This CDR3 contains 14 residues. J gave up 8 bases and V 3 bases, and 8 bases lay outside the gene matches. The CDR3, as DNA: TGCAGCGTTGAGGCTAGCGGGACGAAGGATGAGCAGTTCTTC. Protein sequence: CSVEASGTKDEQFF.

This clone appeared a few times. This chain joins TRBV5-8 and TRBJ1-5, with D maybe TRBD1 (6 bases). V was pared by 2 bases and J by 0 bases, with 12 bases between. The V gene's germline CDR1 is SGHTS and CDR2 YDEGEE. The CDR3 is made up of 16 amino acids. This chain's CDR3 is CASSFRSGDSNQPQHF. In DNA form, the CDR3 reads TGTGCCAGCAGCTTTCGGTCAGGGGATAGCAATCAGCCCCAGCATTTT.

The chain employs TRBV7-8 and TRBJ2-7, with 10 bases identical to TRBD2. V dropped 0 bases and J dropped 2; count of bases not matched to a gene: 16. The germline gives CDR1 SGHVS, CDR2 FQNEAQ. The CDR3 length is 20 residues. The CDR3 nucleotides are TGTGCCAGCAGCTTAGCGGTGTCTAGCGGGAGAGTCGGTATCCCCTACGAGCAGTACTTC. This sequence encodes CASSLAVSSGRVGIPYEQYF.

The V call is TRBV7-9, the J call TRBJ2-6, with D possibly called TRBD1 or TRBD2 (6 bases each). Trimming cost V 5 bases and J 9 bases, with 14 bases left between them. The CDR3 extends over 14 amino acids. Germline assignment: CDR1 SEHNR and CDR2 FQNEAQ (reference sequence). The CDR3 region has the DNA TGTGCCAGCAGCACAGAAGGGGGAGGCAACGTCCTGACTTTC. Protein: CASSTEGGGNVLTF. Based on the CDR3 plus reference TRBV7-9 and TRBJ2-6, the full variable domain is DTGVSQNPRHKITKRGQNVTFRCDPISEHNRLYWYRQTLGQGPEFLTYFQNEAQLEKSRLLSDRFSAERPKGSFSTLEIQRTEQGDSAMYLCASSTEGGGNVLTFGAGSRLTVL.

This clone was seen more than once but under ten times. This chain's CDR3 is CSALSGDQYF. The CDR3 DNA is TGCAGTGCCTTGTCGGGGGACCAGTACTTC. The rearrangement links TRBV20-1 to TRBJ2-7; D is possibly TRBD2 (6 bases). CDR1 and CDR2 (germline): DFQATT, SNEGSKA (reference sequence). V was trimmed by 6 bases and J by 10 bases, leaving 13 bases between them. This CDR3 is built from 10 residues.

This chain joins TRBV7-9 and TRBJ2-3, with D uncertain. The ends were cut back, 1 base at V and 5 bases at J, with 10 bases in the middle. The CDR3 spans 14 residues. Germline CDR1 SEHNR, CDR2 FQNEAQ (reference sequence). The CDR3 here is CASSLDRDGDTQYF. The CDR3 bases are TGTGCCAGCAGCTTAGATCGTGACGGAGATACGCAGTATTTT.

This clone showed up just a few times. This chain joins TRBV6-5 and TRBJ2-7; 7 bases are shared with TRBD1. V lost 2 bases to trimming and J lost 3 bases; unmatched junction nucleotides: 4. Germline V gives CDR1 MNHEY, CDR2 SVGAGI. This CDR3 contains 14 residues. The CDR3 protein is CASSYEWTGYEQYF. The CDR3 DNA sequence: TGTGCCAGCAGTTACGAGTGGACAGGCTACGAGCAGTACTTC.

The V and J genes are TRBV7-2 and TRBJ1-3, with D unresolved. Trimming left V 1 base short and J 4 bases short, with 5 bases between. The germline CDR1 and CDR2 sequences are SGHTA and FQGNSA. This CDR3 spans 13 amino acids. CDR3 nucleotide sequence: TGTGCCAGCAGCTTAGAATGGGGAAACACCATATATTTT. Amino acid sequence: CASSLEWGNTIYF.

As regards this clone: Additional DNA sequences in this sample encode the identical CDR3. J is TRBJ2-7 and V is TRBV5-1; D is unclear. The CDR3 has 11 amino acids. V was shortened by 4 bases and J by 3 bases, with 5 bases between the two germline ends. Germline V CDR1 and CDR2: SGHRS, YFSETQ. CDR3 sequence: CASSVDYEQYF. The CDR3 DNA is TGCGCCAGCAGCGTGGACTACGAGCAGTACTTC.

This clone was detected only a few times. V and J are TRBV14 and TRBJ2-2; D remains ambiguous. Germline-derived CDR1 and CDR2 are SGHDN and FVKESK. This CDR3 comprises 13 residues. The ends were cut back, 5 bases at V and 6 bases at J, with 10 bases in the middle. The CDR3 region has the DNA TGTGCCAGCAGCGGTGACTGGGCCGGGGAGCTGTTTTTT. This gives the protein CASSGDWAGELFF.

The J gene is TRBJ2-1, the V gene TRBV15; TRBD1 agrees at 7 bases. In germline, CDR1 is LNHNV, CDR2 YYDKDF (reference sequence). The CDR3 sequence is 15 residues long. V lost 4 bases and J lost 5; bases outside the gene matches: 8. CDR3 bases: TGTGCCACCAGCATGCCGGACAGGCTAAACAATGAGCAGTTCTTC. As protein: CATSMPDRLNNEQFF.

This CDR3 reads CAWSATGSLQETQYF. Written as DNA, the CDR3 is TGTGCCTGGAGTGCAACAGGGTCCCTCCAAGAGACCCAGTACTTC. The chain recombines TRBV30 with TRBJ2-5; tentative D call: TRBD1 (6 bases). CDR1 and CDR2 (germline): GTSNPN, SVGIG (reference sequence). Trimming took 1 base from V and 1 from J, leaving 13 bases between them. This CDR3 is built from 15 residues.

The V and J genes are TRBV7-2 and TRBJ1-6, with 8 positions matching TRBD1. Germline CDR1 is SGHTA and CDR2 is FQGNSA. There are 13 residues in the CDR3. V lost 5 bases and J lost 11; bases outside the gene matches: 5. Here the CDR3 reads CASSRPQGAPLHF. The CDR3, as DNA: TGTGCCAGCAGCCGACCACAGGGGGCACCCCTCCACTTT.

This chain uses TRBV2 with TRBJ2-1; D is tentatively TRBD1 or TRBD2 (5 bases each). Germline values: CDR1 SNHLY, CDR2 FYNNEI. The CDR3 consists of 15 residues. V was shortened by 5 bases and J by 9 bases, with 20 bases between the two germline ends. CDR3 amino acids: CASSLKVWGLGEQFF. DNA of the CDR3: TGTGCCAGCAGTCTTAAAGTCTGGGGGTTAGGTGAGCAGTTCTTC.

The chain carries TRBV11-2 and TRBJ1-2; the match to TRBD1 covers 9 bases. Germline CDR1 reads SGHAT; CDR2 reads FQNNGV. Trimming took 0 bases from V and 8 from J; bases not matched to a gene: 7. The CDR3 has 15 residues. The CDR3 nucleotides read TGTGCCAGCAGCTTAGATCCGAGCGGACAGGGGGGCTACACCTTC. Its protein is CASSLDPSGQGGYTF.

In its sample, this clone was seen a few times. The V gene is TRBV10-3, the J gene TRBJ2-6, with TRBD1 identical over 7 bases. The length of the CDR3 is 16 residues. Germline V CDR1 and CDR2: ENHRY, SYGVKD. V shed 5 bases, J shed 2 bases, and the junction held 6 bases outside the gene matches. This chain's CDR3 is CAISWTGSPGANVLTF. Written as DNA, the CDR3 is TGTGCCATCAGTTGGACAGGATCCCCTGGGGCCAACGTCCTGACTTTC.